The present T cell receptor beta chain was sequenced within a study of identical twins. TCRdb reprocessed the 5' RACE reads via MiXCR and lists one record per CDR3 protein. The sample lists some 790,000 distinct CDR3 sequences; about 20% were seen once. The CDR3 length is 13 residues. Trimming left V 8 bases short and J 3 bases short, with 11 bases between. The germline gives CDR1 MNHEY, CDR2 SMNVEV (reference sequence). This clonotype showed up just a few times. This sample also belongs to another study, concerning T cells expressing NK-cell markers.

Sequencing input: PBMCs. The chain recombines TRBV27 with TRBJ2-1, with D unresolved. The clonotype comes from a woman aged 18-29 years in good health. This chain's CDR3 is CASSELLYNEQFF. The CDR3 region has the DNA TGTGCCAGCTCCGAACTACTCTACAATGAGCAGTTCTTC.